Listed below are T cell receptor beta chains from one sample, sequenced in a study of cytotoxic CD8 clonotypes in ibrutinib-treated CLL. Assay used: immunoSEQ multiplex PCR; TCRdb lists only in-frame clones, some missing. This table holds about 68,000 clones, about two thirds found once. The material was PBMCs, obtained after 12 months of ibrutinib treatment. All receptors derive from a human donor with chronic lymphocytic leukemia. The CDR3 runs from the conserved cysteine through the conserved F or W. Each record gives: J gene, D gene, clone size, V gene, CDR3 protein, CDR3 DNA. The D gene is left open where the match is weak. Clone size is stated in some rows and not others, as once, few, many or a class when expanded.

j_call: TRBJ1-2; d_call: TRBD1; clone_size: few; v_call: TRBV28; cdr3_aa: CASRVGQAYGYTF; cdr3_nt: TGTGCCAGCAGGGTAGGACAGGCCTATGGCTACACCTTC
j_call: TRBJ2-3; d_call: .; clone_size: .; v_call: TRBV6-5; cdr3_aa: CASSYSSAGLLDTQYF; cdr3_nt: TGTGCCAGCAGTTACTCCTCGGCGGGGCTCCTAGATACGCAGTATTTT
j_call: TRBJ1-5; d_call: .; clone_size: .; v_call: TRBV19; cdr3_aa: CASSRRGGQPQHF; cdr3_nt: TGTGCCAGTAGTAGGAGGGGCGGTCAGCCCCAGCATTTT
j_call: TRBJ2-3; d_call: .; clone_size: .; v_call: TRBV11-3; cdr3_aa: CASSPRGAGGADTQYF; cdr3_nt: TGTGCCAGCAGTCCCCGGGGAGCCGGAGGGGCAGATACGCAGTATTTT
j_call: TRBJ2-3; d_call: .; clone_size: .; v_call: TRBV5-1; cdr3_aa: CASSLGRAGDGTDTQYF; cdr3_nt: TGCGCCAGCAGCTTGGGTCGGGCAGGGGACGGCACAGATACGCAGTATTTT
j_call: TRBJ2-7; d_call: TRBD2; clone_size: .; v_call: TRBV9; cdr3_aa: CASSVASLAGGPSYEQYF; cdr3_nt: TGTGCCAGCAGCGTAGCTAGCCTAGCGGGGGGGCCCTCCTACGAGCAGTACTTC
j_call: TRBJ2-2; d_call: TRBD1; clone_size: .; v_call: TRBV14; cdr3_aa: CASSQRPGQGTGELFF; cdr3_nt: TGTGCCAGCAGCCAACGCCCGGGACAGGGAACCGGGGAGCTGTTTTTT
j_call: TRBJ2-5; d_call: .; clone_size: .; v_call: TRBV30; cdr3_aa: CAWTDWGQPKETQYF; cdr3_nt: TGTGCCTGGACGGACTGGGGGCAGCCGAAAGAGACCCAGTACTTC
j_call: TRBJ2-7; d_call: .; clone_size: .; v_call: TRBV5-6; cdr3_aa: CASSLGTYEQYF; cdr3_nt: TGTGCCAGCAGCTTGGGCACCTACGAGCAGTACTTC
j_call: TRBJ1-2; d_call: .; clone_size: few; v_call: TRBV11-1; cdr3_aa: CASSPDRTYGYTF; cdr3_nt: TGTGCCAGCAGCCCTGACAGGACTTATGGCTACACCTTC
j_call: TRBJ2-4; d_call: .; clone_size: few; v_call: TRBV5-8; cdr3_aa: CASSLVQPKNIQYF; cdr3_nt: TGTGCCAGCAGCTTGGTGCAGCCCAAAAACATTCAGTACTTC
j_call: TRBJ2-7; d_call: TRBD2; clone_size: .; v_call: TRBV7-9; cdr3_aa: CASSPWGLAGEQYF; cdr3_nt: TGTGCCAGCAGCCCCTGGGGACTAGCGGGGGAGCAGTACTTC
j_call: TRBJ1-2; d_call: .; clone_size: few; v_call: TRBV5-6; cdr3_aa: CASSPGRGNYGYTF; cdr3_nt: TGTGCCAGCAGCCCGGGGAGGGGAAACTATGGCTACACCTTC
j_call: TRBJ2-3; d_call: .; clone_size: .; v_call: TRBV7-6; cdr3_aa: CASSSDPGTDTQYF; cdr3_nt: TGTGCCAGCAGCTCAGACCCAGGCACAGATACGCAGTATTTT
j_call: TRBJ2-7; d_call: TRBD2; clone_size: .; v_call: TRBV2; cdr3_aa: CASTGLAAGEQYF; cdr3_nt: TGTGCCAGCACTGGACTAGCGGCGGGGGAGCAGTACTTC
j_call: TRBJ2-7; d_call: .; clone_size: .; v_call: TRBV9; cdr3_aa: CASSPEKGDEQYF; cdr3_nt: TGTGCCAGCAGCCCTGAAAAGGGGGACGAGCAGTACTTC
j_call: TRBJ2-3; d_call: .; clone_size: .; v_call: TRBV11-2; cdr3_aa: CASSLDLSGARTDTQYF; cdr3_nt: TGTGCCAGCAGCTTAGATTTGTCGGGGGCGAGGACAGATACGCAGTATTTT
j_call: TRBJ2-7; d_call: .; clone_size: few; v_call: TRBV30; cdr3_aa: CAWSPPDYEQYF; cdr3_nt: TGTGCCTGGAGTCCGCCCGACTACGAGCAGTACTTC
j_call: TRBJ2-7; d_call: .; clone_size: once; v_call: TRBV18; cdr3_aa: CASSIGTVSYEQYF; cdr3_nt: TGTGCCAGCTCGATAGGCACAGTCTCCTACGAGCAGTACTTC
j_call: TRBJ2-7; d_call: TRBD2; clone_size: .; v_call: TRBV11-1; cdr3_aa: CASSSYAGTSSYEQYF; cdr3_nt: TGTGCCAGCAGCTCGTACGCCGGGACTAGCTCCTACGAGCAGTACTTC
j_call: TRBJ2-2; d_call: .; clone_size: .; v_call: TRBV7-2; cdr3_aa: CASSLQRVGELFF; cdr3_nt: TGTGCCAGCAGCTTACAAAGGGTCGGGGAGCTGTTTTTT
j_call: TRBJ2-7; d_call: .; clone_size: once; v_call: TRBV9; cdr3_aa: CASSLVRDNYYEQYF; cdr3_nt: TGTGCCAGCAGCTTAGTTAGGGACAACTACTACGAGCAGTACTTC
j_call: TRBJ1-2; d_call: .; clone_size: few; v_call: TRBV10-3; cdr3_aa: CAISESRGTGYGYTF; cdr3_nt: TGTGCCATCAGTGAGTCGCGGGGAACAGGCTATGGCTACACCTTC
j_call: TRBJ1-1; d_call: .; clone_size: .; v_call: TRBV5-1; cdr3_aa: CASSLDVANTEAFF; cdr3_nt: TGCGCCAGCAGCTTGGATGTAGCAAACACTGAAGCTTTCTTT
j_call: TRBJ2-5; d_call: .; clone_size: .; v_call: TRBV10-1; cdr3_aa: CASSESPLQGNQETQYF; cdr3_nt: TGCGCCAGCAGTGAGTCGCCTCTACAGGGCAACCAAGAGACCCAGTACTTC
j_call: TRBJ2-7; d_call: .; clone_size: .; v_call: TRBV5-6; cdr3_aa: CASSFWGGPPHF; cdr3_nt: TGTGCCAGCAGCTTTTGGGGGGGCCCCCCGCACTTC